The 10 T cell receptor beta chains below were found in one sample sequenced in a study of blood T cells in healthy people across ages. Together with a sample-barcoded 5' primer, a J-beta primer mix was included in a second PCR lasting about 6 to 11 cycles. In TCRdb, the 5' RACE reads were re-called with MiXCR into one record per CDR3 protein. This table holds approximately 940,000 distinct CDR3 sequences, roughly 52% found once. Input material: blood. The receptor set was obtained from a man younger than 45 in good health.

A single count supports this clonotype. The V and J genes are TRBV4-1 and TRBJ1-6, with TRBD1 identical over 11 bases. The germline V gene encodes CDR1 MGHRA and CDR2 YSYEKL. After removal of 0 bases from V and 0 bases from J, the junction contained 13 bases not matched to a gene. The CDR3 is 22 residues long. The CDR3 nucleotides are TGCGCCAGCAGCCAAGACCCGGGGGACAGGGGGACCATGAGCTCCTATAATTCACCCCTCCACTTT. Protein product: CASSQDPGDRGTMSSYNSPLHF.

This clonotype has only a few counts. CDR3 DNA: TGTGCCATCAGTGGACGGACTAGCGTCTCCGAGCAGTACTTC. Translated: CAISGRTSVSEQYF. The chain couples TRBV10-3 to TRBJ2-7, with 9 bases lining up with TRBD2. V lost 4 bases to trimming and J lost 6 bases; unmatched junction nucleotides: 7. CDR3 length: 14 amino acids. Per germline, CDR1 ENHRY and CDR2 SYGVKD.

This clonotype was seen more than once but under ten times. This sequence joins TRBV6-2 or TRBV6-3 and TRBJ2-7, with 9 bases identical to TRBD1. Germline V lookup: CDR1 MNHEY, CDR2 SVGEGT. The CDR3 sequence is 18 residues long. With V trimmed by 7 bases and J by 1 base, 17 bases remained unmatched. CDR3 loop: CASKPQRGTGTGSYEQYF. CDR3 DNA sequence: TGTGCCAGCAAACCACAACGGGGAACCGGGACAGGGTCCTACGAGCAGTACTTC.

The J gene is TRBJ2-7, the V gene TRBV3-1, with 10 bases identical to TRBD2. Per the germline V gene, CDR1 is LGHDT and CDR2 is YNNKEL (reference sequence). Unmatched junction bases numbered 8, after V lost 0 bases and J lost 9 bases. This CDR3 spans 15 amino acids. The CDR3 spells CASSQEIGTSAGQYF. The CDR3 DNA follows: TGTGCCAGCAGCCAAGAAATCGGGACTAGCGCGGGGCAGTACTTC.

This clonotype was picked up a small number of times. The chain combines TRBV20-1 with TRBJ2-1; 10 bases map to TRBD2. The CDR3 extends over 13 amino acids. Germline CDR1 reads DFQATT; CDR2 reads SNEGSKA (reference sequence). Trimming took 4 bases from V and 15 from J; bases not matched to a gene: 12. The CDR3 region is CSATLAGAFRWFF. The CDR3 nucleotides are TGCAGTGCTACTCTAGCGGGGGCTTTTAGGTGGTTCTTC.

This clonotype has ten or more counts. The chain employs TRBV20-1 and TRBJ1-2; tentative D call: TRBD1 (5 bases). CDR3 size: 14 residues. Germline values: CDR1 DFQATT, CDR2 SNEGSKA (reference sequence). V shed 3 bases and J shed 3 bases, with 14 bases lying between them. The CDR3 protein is CSARREGGDYGYTF. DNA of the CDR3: TGCAGTGCTAGGAGGGAGGGAGGGGACTATGGCTACACCTTC.

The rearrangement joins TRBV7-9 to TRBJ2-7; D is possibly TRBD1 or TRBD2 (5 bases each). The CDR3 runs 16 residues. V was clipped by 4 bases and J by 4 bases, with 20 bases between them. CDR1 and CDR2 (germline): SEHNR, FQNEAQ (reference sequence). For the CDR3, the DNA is TGTGCCAGCAGCTCGATACGGGACGGTCTGGGATACGAGCAGTACTTC. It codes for CASSSIRDGLGYEQYF.

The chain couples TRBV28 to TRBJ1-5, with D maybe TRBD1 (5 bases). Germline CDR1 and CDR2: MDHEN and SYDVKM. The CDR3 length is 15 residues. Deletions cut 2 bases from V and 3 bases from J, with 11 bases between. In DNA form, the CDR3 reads TGTGCCAGCAGTTTACCAGCAGGGTACAATCAGCCCCAGCATTTT. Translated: CASSLPAGYNQPQHF.

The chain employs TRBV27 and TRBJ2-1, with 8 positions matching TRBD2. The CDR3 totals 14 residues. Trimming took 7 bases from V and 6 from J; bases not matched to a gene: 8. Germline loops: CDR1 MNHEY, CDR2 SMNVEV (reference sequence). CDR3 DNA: TGTGCCAGCACCCAGCGGGGGTCCGGCAATGAGCAGTTCTTC. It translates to CASTQRGSGNEQFF.

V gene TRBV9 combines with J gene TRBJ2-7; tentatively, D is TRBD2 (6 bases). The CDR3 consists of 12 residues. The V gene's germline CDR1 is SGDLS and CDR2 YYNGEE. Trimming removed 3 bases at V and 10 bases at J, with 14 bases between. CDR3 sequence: CASSGGSGVQYF. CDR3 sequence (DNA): TGTGCCAGCAGCGGGGGTTCGGGGGTTCAGTACTTC.